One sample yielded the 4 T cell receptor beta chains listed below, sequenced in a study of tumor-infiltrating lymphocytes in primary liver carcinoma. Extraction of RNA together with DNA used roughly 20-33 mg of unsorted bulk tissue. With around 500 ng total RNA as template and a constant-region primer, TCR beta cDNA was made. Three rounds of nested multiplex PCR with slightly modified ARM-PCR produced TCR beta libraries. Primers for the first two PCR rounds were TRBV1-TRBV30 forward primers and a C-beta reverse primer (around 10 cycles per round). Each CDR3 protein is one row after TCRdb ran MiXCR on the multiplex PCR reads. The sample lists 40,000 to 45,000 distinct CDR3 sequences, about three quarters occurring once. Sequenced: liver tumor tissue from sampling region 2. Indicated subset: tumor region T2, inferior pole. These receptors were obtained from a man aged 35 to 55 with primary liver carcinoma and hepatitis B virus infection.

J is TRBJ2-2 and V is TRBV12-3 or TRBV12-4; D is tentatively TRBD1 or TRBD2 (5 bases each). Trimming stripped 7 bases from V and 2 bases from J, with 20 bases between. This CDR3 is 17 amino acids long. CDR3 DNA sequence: TGTGCCAGCATTTTTAAGGGGAGCGGTTCTAACACCGGGGAGCTGTTTTTT. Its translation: CASIFKGSGSNTGELFF.

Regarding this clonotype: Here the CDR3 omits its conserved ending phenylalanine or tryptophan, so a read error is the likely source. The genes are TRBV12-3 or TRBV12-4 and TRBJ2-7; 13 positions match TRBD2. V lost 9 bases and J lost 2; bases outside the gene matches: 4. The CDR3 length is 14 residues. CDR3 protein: CASTLAGGAYEQYL. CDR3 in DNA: TGTGCCAGTACACTAGCGGGAGGGGCCTACGAGCAGTACCTC.

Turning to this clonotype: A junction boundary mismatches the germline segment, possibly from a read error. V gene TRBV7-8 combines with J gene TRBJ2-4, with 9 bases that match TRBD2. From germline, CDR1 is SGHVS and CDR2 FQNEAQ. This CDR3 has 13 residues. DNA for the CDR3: TGTGCCAGCAGTTTAGCGGGGGAGAACACTCAGTACTTC. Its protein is CASSLAGENTQYF.

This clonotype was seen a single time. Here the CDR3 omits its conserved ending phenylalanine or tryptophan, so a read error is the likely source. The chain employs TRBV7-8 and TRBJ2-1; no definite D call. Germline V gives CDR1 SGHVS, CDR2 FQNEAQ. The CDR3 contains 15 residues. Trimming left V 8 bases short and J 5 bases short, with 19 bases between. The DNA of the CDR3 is TGTGCCAGCTCACCCAGTGGGATGGGCGACAATGAGCAGTTCTCC. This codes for CASSPSGMGDNEQFS.